The following is a T cell receptor beta chain sequence with its context. A much larger clone differs from this one at a single base, so this may be a read error. The TCR beta CDR3 regions underwent amplification using RNA transcripts as the source. Primed by the HTBI set, a first-round RT-PCR was run on the TCR CDR3. One entry per CDR3 protein, called by TCRdb with MiXCR from the multiplex PCR reads. Found here are roughly 840,000 distinct CDR3 sequences, 35% to 40% of them singletons; the top ten hold 8.9%. The data derive from a study of T cells in Graves' hyperthyroidism and ophthalmopathy. The receptor comes from a man younger than 35 with Graves' hyperthyroidism. The specimen was blood.

CDR3 in amino acids: CAGSPARGGSAFF. The CDR3 nucleotides read TGTGCCGGCAGCCCGGCCCGAGGTGGTTCGGCTTTCTTT. This chain uses TRBV7-6 with TRBJ1-1; D not certain. The germline gives CDR1 SGHVS, CDR2 FNYEAQ. CDR3 length: 13 residues.